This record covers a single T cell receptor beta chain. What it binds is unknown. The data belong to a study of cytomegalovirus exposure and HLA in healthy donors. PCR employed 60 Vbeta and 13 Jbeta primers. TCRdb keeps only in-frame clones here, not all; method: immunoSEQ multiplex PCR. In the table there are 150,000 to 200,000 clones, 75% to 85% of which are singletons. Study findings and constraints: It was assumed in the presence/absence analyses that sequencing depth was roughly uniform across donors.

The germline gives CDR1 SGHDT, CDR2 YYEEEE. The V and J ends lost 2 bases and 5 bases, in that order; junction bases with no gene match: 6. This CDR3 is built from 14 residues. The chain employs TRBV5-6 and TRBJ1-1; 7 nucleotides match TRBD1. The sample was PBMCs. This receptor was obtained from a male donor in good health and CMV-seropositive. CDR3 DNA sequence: TGTGCCAGCAGCTTTTCTTACAGGGGAACTGAAGCTTTCTTT. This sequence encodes CASSFSYRGTEAFF.